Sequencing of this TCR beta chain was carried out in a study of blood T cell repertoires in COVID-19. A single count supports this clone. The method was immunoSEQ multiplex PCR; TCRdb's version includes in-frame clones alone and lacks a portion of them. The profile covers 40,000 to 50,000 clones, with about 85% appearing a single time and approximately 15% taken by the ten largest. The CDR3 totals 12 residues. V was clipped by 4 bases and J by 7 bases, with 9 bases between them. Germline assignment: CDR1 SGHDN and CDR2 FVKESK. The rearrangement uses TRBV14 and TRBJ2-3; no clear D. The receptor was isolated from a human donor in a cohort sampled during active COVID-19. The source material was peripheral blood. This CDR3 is CASSPRGYTQYF. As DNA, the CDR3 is TGTGCCAGCAGCCCGCGAGGATATACGCAGTATTTT.